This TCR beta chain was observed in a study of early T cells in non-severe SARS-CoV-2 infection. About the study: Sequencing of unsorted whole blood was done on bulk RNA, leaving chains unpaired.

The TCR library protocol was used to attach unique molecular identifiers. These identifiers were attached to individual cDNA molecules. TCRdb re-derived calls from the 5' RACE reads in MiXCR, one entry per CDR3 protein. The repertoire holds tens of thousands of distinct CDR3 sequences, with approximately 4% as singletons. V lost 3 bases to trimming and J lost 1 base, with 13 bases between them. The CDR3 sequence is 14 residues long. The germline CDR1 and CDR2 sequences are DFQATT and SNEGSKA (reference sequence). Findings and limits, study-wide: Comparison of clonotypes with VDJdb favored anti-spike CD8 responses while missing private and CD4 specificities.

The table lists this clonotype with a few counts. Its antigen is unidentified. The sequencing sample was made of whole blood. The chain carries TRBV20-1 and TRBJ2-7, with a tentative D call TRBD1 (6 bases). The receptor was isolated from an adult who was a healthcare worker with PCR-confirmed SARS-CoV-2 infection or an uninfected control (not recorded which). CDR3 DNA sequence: TGCAGTGCTAGGGGGTCGACAGGTTCCTACGAGCAGTACTTC. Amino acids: CSARGSTGSYEQYF.